The 20 T cell receptor beta chains below all came from one sample that was sequenced in a study of T cell clonality in common variable immunodeficiency. Using immunoSEQ multiplex PCR, the repertoire was profiled, and TCRdb retains in-frame clones only, with some absent. In total the sample includes tens of thousands of clones, none of them seen once. The sample comprised peripheral blood mononuclear cells. These TCRs come from a person aged 18 to 75 in good health.

There are many counts of this clone. The DNA read from the CDR3 is TGTGCCAGCAGTTTGAACAAACCGGGACAGGGTATAAGGTACGAG. Encoded protein: CASSLNKPGQGIRYE. In full, the CDR3 reads CASSLNKPGQGIRYEQYF. This rearrangement joins TRBV12-3 or TRBV12-4 to TRBJ2-7; TRBD1 matches at 9 bases. The sequence runs out 3 residues before the end of the CDR3; the remainder is reconstructed from the germline J gene. The CDR3 length is 18 residues. With 3 bases clipped from V and 4 bases from J, the junction kept 16 bases outside the gene matches.

In its sample, this clone was seen many times. The sequence runs out 3 residues before the end of the CDR3; the remainder is reconstructed from the germline J gene. The chain links TRBV28 to TRBJ2-7; D call uncertain. The CDR3 runs 12 residues. The germline V gene has CDR1 MDHEN and CDR2 SYDVKM. The V end lost 7 bases, the J end lost 1 base, and 8 bases lay between the germline ends. CDR3 DNA (partial): TGTGCCAGCACCTCAGGTTCCTACGAG. This translates into CASTSGSYE. The full-length CDR3 reads as CASTSGSYEQYF.

This clone was detected many times. The DNA read from the CDR3 is TGTGCCATCAGCAATAGCGGGGGGTCTGGCACAGATACG. Encoded protein: CAISNSGGSGTDT. The CDR3, in full, reads CAISNSGGSGTDTQYF. The chain uses TRBV10-3 and TRBJ2-3; the match to TRBD2 covers 10 bases. Read coverage stops 3 residues before the CDR3 terminus; the germline J gene supplies the remainder. The length of the CDR3 is 16 residues. V gave up 6 bases and J gave up 1 base; unmatched junction bases: 7. The germline V gene has CDR1 ENHRY and CDR2 SYGVKD.

There are many counts of this clone. The read terminates 3 residues before the CDR3 end, so the remaining end is supplied by the germline J gene. The chain joins TRBV19 to TRBJ2-5, with 9 positions matching TRBD2. Germline trimming cut 5 bases from V and 5 bases from J; bases unmatched to any gene: 12. Germline V gene data show CDR1 as LNHDA and CDR2 as SQIVND (reference sequence). This CDR3 is 16 amino acids long. The CDR3 sequence is CASSFGRGGRLETQYF. The CDR3 DNA, read in part, is TGTGCCAGTAGTTTCGGGCGGGGGGGCCGCTTGGAGACC.

This clone appeared many times. The read ends 3 residues early relative to the CDR3; the germline J gene fills the gap. The chain employs TRBV14 and TRBJ2-1; 11 bases match TRBD1. Germline loops: CDR1 SGHDN, CDR2 FVKESK. This CDR3 spans 16 amino acids. The J segment lost 6 bases and the V segment lost 4 bases, leaving 8 bases of the junction unmatched. Incomplete CDR3 DNA: TGTGCCAGCAGCCTCCTATGGACAGGGGGCCCCAATGAG. This sequence encodes CASSLLWTGGPNE. Given in full, the CDR3 is CASSLLWTGGPNEQFF.

This clone showed up many times. The read ends 3 residues before the CDR3 terminus; that terminus is restored from the germline J gene. The genes are TRBV7-9 and TRBJ2-5; 7 nucleotides align to TRBD2. The CDR3 runs to 14 residues. With 5 bases clipped from V and 2 bases from J, the junction kept 5 bases outside the gene matches. Germline V gives CDR1 SEHNR, CDR2 FQNEAQ (reference sequence). CDR3: CASSARTRQETQYF. The part of the CDR3 DNA that was read is TGTGCCAGCAGCGCGCGGACTAGACAAGAGACC.

This clone turned up a few times. Sequencing ends 3 residues short of the CDR3 end; the germline J gene provides the rest. The chain employs TRBV20-1 and TRBJ2-7; 10 nucleotides align to TRBD1. From germline, CDR1 is DFQATT and CDR2 SNEGSKA (reference sequence). CDR3 size: 13 residues. J was trimmed by 4 bases and V by 7 bases; bases with no gene match: 7. The sequenced CDR3 bases are TGCAGTGTTTCCGGGACAGGGGTTTACGAG. It translates to CSVSGTGVYE. The whole CDR3 protein reads CSVSGTGVYEQYF.

This clone was seen many times. The CDR3 reads CASSTGTSGGNRAQYF. Partial CDR3 DNA: TGTGCCAGTAGTACCGGGACTAGCGGGGGGAACAGGGCG. The gene calls are TRBV19 and TRBJ2-3, with 15 bases matching TRBD2. The CDR3 extends 3 residues past the end of the read, so its final part is completed from the germline J gene. CDR3 length: 16 amino acids. The germline V gene encodes CDR1 LNHDA and CDR2 SQIVND (reference sequence).

This clone was seen ten or more times. The read terminates 3 residues ahead of where the CDR3 ends, so the germline J gene completes it. The rearrangement joins TRBV5-1 to TRBJ1-1; 11 bases line up with TRBD1. The germline V gene encodes CDR1 SGHRS and CDR2 YFSETQ. Trimming at V came to 6 bases and at J to 7 bases, leaving 8 bases not matched to a gene. This CDR3 spans 14 amino acids. CDR3 amino acids: CASTPGQGVGEAFF. CDR3 DNA, as far as it was read: TGCGCCAGCACACCGGGACAGGGGGTCGGTGAA.

Many counts were recorded for this clone. The read halts 3 residues ahead of the CDR3 end, with the missing end drawn from the germline J gene. The J gene is TRBJ2-7, the V gene TRBV5-1; weak D call: TRBD1 (6 bases). Germline V gene data show CDR1 as SGHRS and CDR2 as YFSETQ. The V gene lost 4 bases and the J gene lost 3 bases, with 8 bases spanning the gap. The CDR3 sequence is 12 residues long. The covered CDR3 bases are TGCGCCAGCAGCATCAGGGGCTACGAG. Translation: CASSIRGYE. The whole CDR3 is CASSIRGYEQYF. Filled out from reference TRBV5-1 and TRBJ2-7, the complete variable domain reads KAGVTQTPRYLIKTRGQQVTLSCSPISGHRSVSWYQQTPGQGLQFLFEYFSETQRNKGNFPGRFSGRQFSNSRSEMNVSTLELGDSALYLCASSIRGYEQYFGPGTRLTVT.

This clone was found many times. The read ends 3 residues shy of where the CDR3 ends; the end is completed using the germline J gene. This sequence joins TRBV28 and TRBJ2-7; the D is unclear. There are 13 residues in the CDR3. From germline, CDR1 is MDHEN and CDR2 SYDVKM. With 10 bases removed from V and 0 bases from J, the gap between germline ends came to 13 bases. CDR3 loop: CATLTRSSYEQYF. CDR3 DNA, as far as it was read: TGTGCCACCCTCACCAGGAGCTCCTACGAG.

Many counts were recorded for this clone. This chain's CDR3 is CAISAKLEQETQYF. The part of the CDR3 DNA that was read is TGTGCCATCAGTGCTAAACTCGAACAAGAGACC. The rearrangement uses TRBV10-3 and TRBJ2-5; unclear D gene. Coverage ceases 3 residues before the CDR3 finishes, and the germline J gene fills in the end. Per the germline V gene, CDR1 is ENHRY and CDR2 is SYGVKD. Trimming took 4 bases from V and 2 from J, leaving 11 bases between them. The CDR3 is 14 amino acids.

This clone was detected many times. The sequence runs out 3 residues before the end of the CDR3; the remainder is reconstructed from the germline J gene. The V and J genes are TRBV14 and TRBJ2-7; 7 bases are shared with TRBD2. Germline values: CDR1 SGHDN, CDR2 FVKESK. V lost 1 base, J lost 0 bases, and 6 bases stayed unmatched. This CDR3 has 16 residues. The CDR3 here is CASSQGARGSSYEQYF. The sequenced part of the CDR3 DNA is TGTGCCAGCAGCCAAGGAGCGCGCGGGAGCTCCTACGAG.

To note about this clone: The read comes to an end 3 residues before the CDR3 does, leaving the germline J gene to fill in the end. This chain links TRBV7-9 with TRBJ1-5; no clear D gene. CDR1 and CDR2 (germline): SEHNR, FQNEAQ (reference sequence). The CDR3 loop spans 15 amino acids. V was clipped by 2 bases and J by 4 bases, with 12 bases between them. The sequenced CDR3 bases are TGTGCCAGCAGCTTATTTGGGCAGAGTAATCAGCCC. Protein: CASSLFGQSNQP. The CDR3 in its entirety is CASSLFGQSNQPQHF.

This clone was recorded many times. The read ends 3 residues early relative to the CDR3; the germline J gene fills the gap. The V and J genes are TRBV5-1 and TRBJ2-7, with 8 bases lining up with TRBD1. Trimming cost V 3 bases and J 4 bases; bases outside gene matches: 12. Germline V gene sequence: CDR1 SGHRS, CDR2 YFSETQ. The CDR3 is made up of 16 amino acids. CDR3 region: CASSSVGQGGMYEQYF. Partial CDR3 DNA: TGCGCCAGCAGCTCTGTAGGACAGGGTGGGATGTACGAG.

Worth noting for this clone: The observed sequence ends 3 residues before the CDR3 terminus, with the missing tail filled in from the germline J gene. Other DNA sequences within the sample encode an identical CDR3. This chain joins TRBV19 and TRBJ2-3, with D perhaps matching TRBD1 (5 bases). V lost 6 bases, J lost 5 bases, and 18 bases lay in between. The germline gives CDR1 LNHDA, CDR2 SQIVND (reference sequence). This CDR3 is built from 15 residues. The part of the CDR3 DNA that was read is TGTGCCAGTAGCCCGCACGGCAGGGTAGGAGATACG. Translating gives CASSPHGRVGDT. In full, the CDR3 reads CASSPHGRVGDTQYF. Full variable domain (outside the CDR3, taken from reference TRBV19 and TRBJ2-3): DGGITQSPKYLFRKEGQNVTLSCEQNLNHDAMYWYRQDPGQGLRLIYYSQIVNDFQKGDIAEGYSVSREKKESFPLTVTSAQKNPTAFYLCASSPHGRVGDTQYFGPGTRLTVL.

This clone was recorded many times. The read is 3 residues too short to cover the CDR3 end, so that end is filled in from the germline J gene. J is TRBJ1-2 and V is TRBV7-2, with TRBD1 matching over 8 bases. The CDR3 sequence is 15 residues long. CDR1 is SGHTA, CDR2 FQGNSA, per germline. The sequenced CDR3 bases are TGTGCCAGCAGCTTTTCGCCAGGACAGGGAGGAGGC. It specifies CASSFSPGQGGG. The entire CDR3 protein is CASSFSPGQGGGYTF.

This clone was observed many times. The read stops 3 residues short of the end of the CDR3; the missing end is completed from the germline J gene. The chain recombines TRBV7-2 with TRBJ2-7; possible D gene TRBD1, 6 bases. Per the germline V gene, CDR1 is SGHTA and CDR2 is FQGNSA. Trimming took 8 bases from V and 3 from J, leaving 20 bases between them. The CDR3 is 15 amino acids. The CDR3 region is CASCPQYRESYEQYF. The sequenced CDR3 bases are TGTGCCAGCTGCCCTCAATACAGGGAGAGCTACGAG.

This clone was counted at least ten times. The CDR3 is cut off 3 residues early in the read; its end comes from the germline J gene. V is TRBV5-1 and J is TRBJ2-3; D is tentatively TRBD1 or TRBD2 (6 bases each). CDR1 SGHRS and CDR2 YFSETQ come from the germline V gene. The V end lost 7 bases, the J end lost 0 bases, and 21 bases lay between the germline ends. This CDR3 region has 17 residues. CDR3 region: CASLGGGTSASTDTQYF. The part of the CDR3 DNA that was read is TGCGCCAGCCTAGGAGGGGGAACCAGTGCTAGCACAGATACG.

The table lists this clone with many counts. At one boundary the junction diverges from the germline segment, which might be a read error. Read sequence stops 3 residues before the CDR3 end, and the germline J gene provides the missing end. The chain has TRBV4-2 and TRBJ2-3, with 7 bases fitting TRBD2. CDR1 LGHNA and CDR2 YNFKEQ come from the germline V gene. The CDR3 runs 16 residues. CDR3 bases read: TGCGCCAGCAGCCCTACGCTAGCGGCTCGCACAGATACG. Its protein is CASSPTLAARTDT. The entire CDR3 is CASSPTLAARTDTQYF.